Below, 21 T cell receptor beta chains from the same sample are listed, as sequenced in a study of OX40 agonist ivuxolimab in advanced cancers. Repertoires were generated with immunoSEQ multiplex PCR, while TCRdb's copy carries only in-frame clones and drops some. The data contain about 34,000 clones, about 93% of them seen just once; the ten biggest clones take up approximately 4%. Here the sequenced sample was CD4+ or CD8+ T cells sorted from blood, taken in a trial of the OX40 agonist ivuxolimab. The receptors here all came from an adult with an advanced solid tumor such as melanoma, head and neck, liver or kidney cancer.

This chain links TRBV7-8 with TRBJ1-1; D uncertain. Trimming took 1 base from V and 1 from J, leaving 7 bases between them. The germline CDR1 and CDR2 sequences are SGHVS and FQNEAQ. CDR3 length: 14 amino acids. DNA for the CDR3: TGTGCCAGCAGCTTAGTACAGACGAACACTGAAGCTTTCTTT. Protein product: CASSLVQTNTEAFF.

The J gene is TRBJ2-3, the V gene TRBV5-1; no definite D call. Deletions cut 4 bases from V and 1 base from J, with 7 bases between. The germline gives CDR1 SGHRS, CDR2 YFSETQ. The CDR3 consists of 13 residues. The CDR3 coding sequence is TGCGCCAGCAGCCCCCAGGGCACAGATACGCAGTATTTT. Its translation: CASSPQGTDTQYF.

The rearrangement joins TRBV6-5 to TRBJ2-7; D perhaps matches TRBD2 (6 bases). This CDR3 comprises 13 residues. The germline gives CDR1 MNHEY, CDR2 SVGAGI. V gave up 8 bases and J gave up 2 bases, with 13 bases separating them. The CDR3 region is CASRIAAAYEQYF. The CDR3 coding sequence is TGTGCCAGCCGGATAGCGGCTGCCTACGAGCAGTACTTC.

The chain recombines TRBV10-3 with TRBJ2-7; D perhaps matches TRBD1 (6 bases). Trimming removed 3 bases at V and 6 bases at J, with 9 bases between. The germline CDR1 and CDR2 sequences are ENHRY and SYGVKD. The CDR3 totals 12 residues. As DNA, the CDR3 is TGTGCCATCAGTGAACAGGGAATCGAGCAGTACTTC. This sequence encodes CAISEQGIEQYF.

V and J are TRBV5-1 and TRBJ1-4, with 9 bases matching TRBD1. Germline V CDR1 and CDR2: SGHRS, YFSETQ. With 4 bases clipped from V and 8 bases from J, the junction kept 6 bases outside the gene matches. This CDR3 is 14 amino acids long. The CDR3 DNA reads as TGCGCCAGCAGCCGGGACAGGGTGGGCGAAAAACTGTTTTTT. Its protein product is CASSRDRVGEKLFF.

The V gene is TRBV7-2, the J gene TRBJ2-7; D uncertain. This CDR3 is 15 amino acids long. Per germline, CDR1 SGHTA and CDR2 FQGNSA. Between the trimmed V and J ends, which lost 0 bases and 2 bases, there was a span of 11 bases. CDR3 sequence: CASSLALGSPYEQYF. CDR3 DNA sequence: TGTGCCAGCAGCTTAGCTTTGGGATCCCCCTACGAGCAGTACTTC.

V gene TRBV6-1 combines with J gene TRBJ2-7; 11 bases align to TRBD2. Germline V CDR1 and CDR2: MNHNS, SASEGT. V was pared by 8 bases and J by 2 bases, with 8 bases of the junction left unmatched. CDR3 length: 15 amino acids. The CDR3 DNA follows: TGTGCCAGCCAAACTAGCGGGAGAGGTGCCTACGAGCAGTACTTC. It encodes CASQTSGRGAYEQYF.

The chain is built from TRBV28 and TRBJ2-4; weak D call: TRBD1 (6 bases). The V gene's germline CDR1 is MDHEN and CDR2 SYDVKM. The length of the CDR3 is 14 residues. Trimming stripped 6 bases from V and 6 bases from J, with 15 bases between. The CDR3 nucleotides read TGTGCCAGCAGGCTACCCGGGACACGAAACATTCAGTACTTC. Translating gives CASRLPGTRNIQYF.

The CDR3 loop is CASSAVGTNYGYTF. The CDR3 DNA reads TGTGCCAGCAGTGCGGTGGGAACAAACTATGGCTACACCTTC. The J gene is TRBJ1-2, the V gene TRBV6-1; D remains unclear. Looked up from germline, CDR1 is MNHNS and CDR2 is SASEGT. CDR3 length: 14 residues. Trimming cost V 4 bases and J 2 bases, with 11 bases left between them.

This rearrangement joins TRBV19 to TRBJ2-7, with D perhaps matching TRBD1 (5 bases). Trimming pared 5 bases from V and 6 bases from J, leaving 17 bases between. This CDR3 region has 14 residues. Germline CDR1 LNHDA, CDR2 SQIVND (reference sequence). The CDR3 loop is CASSFGQDSAEQYF. CDR3 DNA: TGTGCCAGTAGTTTCGGGCAAGACAGCGCCGAGCAGTACTTC.

The chain employs TRBV7-2 and TRBJ1-2, with TRBD1 identical over 12 bases. After removal of 5 bases from V and 4 bases from J, the junction contained 5 bases not matched to a gene. This CDR3 region has 15 residues. Germline lookup yields CDR1 SGHTA and CDR2 FQGNSA. CDR3 coding DNA: TGTGCCAGCAGCGCGGGGACAGGGGGCCTCTATGGCTACACCTTC. Translating gives CASSAGTGGLYGYTF.

This clone was recorded only once. The CDR3 sequence is CASSVRQQETQYF. CDR3 bases: TGTGCCAGCAGTGTTAGACAGCAAGAGACCCAGTACTTC. This rearrangement joins TRBV2 to TRBJ2-5, with D possibly TRBD1 on 5 matching bases. Trimming left V 4 bases short and J 2 bases short, with 8 bases between. The CDR3 loop spans 13 amino acids. Germline V CDR1 and CDR2: SNHLY, FYNNEI.

This chain connects TRBV28 to TRBJ1-1; perhaps TRBD1 as D (5 bases). Trimming left V 3 bases short and J 2 bases short, with 16 bases between. CDR3 length: 16 amino acids. Germline values: CDR1 MDHEN, CDR2 SYDVKM. CDR3 residues: CASSFVQDDPNTEAFF. CDR3 sequence (DNA): TGTGCCAGCAGTTTCGTACAGGACGACCCCAACACTGAAGCTTTCTTT.

The chain has TRBV6-4 and TRBJ2-1; 13 positions agree with TRBD2. This CDR3 region has 15 residues. V dropped 6 bases and J dropped 8; count of bases not matched to a gene: 7. The germline V gene encodes CDR1 MRHNA and CDR2 SNTAGT. The DNA of the CDR3 is TGTGCCAGCAGCCGAACCGGGACTAGCGGGGATGAGCAGTTCTTC. This codes for CASSRTGTSGDEQFF.

The CDR3 DNA is TGTGCCAGCAGCTTTTCCCTCAGGGGAGGGTATGGCTACACCTTC. This gives the protein CASSFSLRGGYGYTF. The chain is built from TRBV7-2 and TRBJ1-2, with a tentative D call TRBD1 (6 bases). Germline assignment: CDR1 SGHTA and CDR2 FQGNSA. V was pared by 3 bases and J by 5 bases, with 16 bases between. The CDR3 is 15 amino acids.

The V call is TRBV4-2, the J call TRBJ1-4; perhaps TRBD1 as D (6 bases). The CDR3 extends over 15 amino acids. Germline CDR1 reads LGHNA; CDR2 reads YNFKEQ. The germline V and J ends were trimmed by 2 bases and 5 bases, with 12 bases remaining between them. CDR3 DNA: TGTGCCAGCAGCCAAATACAGGGAAAGAATGAAAAACTGTTTTTT. Its protein product is CASSQIQGKNEKLFF.

The chain carries TRBV6-6 and TRBJ1-3; the D gene is possibly TRBD1 (5 bases). CDR1 is MNHNY and CDR2 is SVGAGI in the germline V gene (reference sequence). This CDR3 is built from 15 residues. Trimming shortened V by 7 bases and J by 1 base, and 14 bases separated the two germline ends. As DNA, the CDR3 is TGTGCCAGCACCAATACGGGGGGGTCTGGAAACACCATATATTTT. It yields the protein CASTNTGGSGNTIYF.

The chain carries TRBV27 and TRBJ2-7, with no clear D. V dropped 4 bases and J dropped 2 bases, with 6 bases sitting between them. This CDR3 spans 12 amino acids. Germline CDR1 is MNHEY and CDR2 is SMNVEV (reference sequence). This chain's CDR3 is CASSSGPYEQYF. As DNA, the CDR3 is TGTGCCAGCAGTTCGGGCCCCTACGAGCAGTACTTC.

The V and J genes are TRBV14 and TRBJ1-1, with D possibly being TRBD1 (5 bases). Trimming removed 1 base from V and 4 bases from J, with 10 bases in between. The CDR3 extends over 14 amino acids. The germline gives CDR1 SGHDN, CDR2 FVKESK. CDR3 in amino acids: CASSQAGTFTEAFF. Written as DNA, the CDR3 is TGTGCCAGCAGCCAAGCAGGGACTTTCACTGAAGCTTTCTTT.

The chain combines TRBV5-8 with TRBJ2-7; no clear D gene. V lost 0 bases to trimming and J lost 2 bases, with 6 bases between them. Germline loops: CDR1 SGHTS, CDR2 YDEGEE. The CDR3 has 13 amino acids. The CDR3 coding sequence is TGTGCCAGCAGCTTGGGCGGAACCTACGAGCAGTACTTC. Its protein product is CASSLGGTYEQYF.

The V gene is TRBV5-1, the J gene TRBJ2-7, with 9 bases lining up with TRBD2. V gave up 2 bases and J gave up 6 bases; unmatched junction bases: 6. The germline CDR1 and CDR2 sequences are SGHRS and YFSETQ. The CDR3 runs to 14 residues. In nucleotides, the CDR3 is TGCGCCAGCAGCTTAAGCGGGAGGATCGGCGAGCAGTACTTC. The encoded protein is CASSLSGRIGEQYF.